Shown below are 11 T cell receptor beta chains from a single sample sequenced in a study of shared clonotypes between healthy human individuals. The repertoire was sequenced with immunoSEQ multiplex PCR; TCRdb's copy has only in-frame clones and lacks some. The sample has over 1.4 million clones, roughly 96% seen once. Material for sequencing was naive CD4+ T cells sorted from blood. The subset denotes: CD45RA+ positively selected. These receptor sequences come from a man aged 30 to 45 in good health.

The CDR3 sequence: CASSYRDQAYEQYF. CDR3 sequence (DNA): TGTGCCAGCAGCTACCGGGACCAGGCCTACGAGCAGTACTTC. This chain uses TRBV5-4 with TRBJ2-7; D assignment may be TRBD1 or TRBD2 (5 bases each). Germline V CDR1 and CDR2: SGHNT, YYREEE (reference sequence). The CDR3 sequence is 14 residues long. Trimming pared 3 bases from V and 2 bases from J, leaving 12 bases between.

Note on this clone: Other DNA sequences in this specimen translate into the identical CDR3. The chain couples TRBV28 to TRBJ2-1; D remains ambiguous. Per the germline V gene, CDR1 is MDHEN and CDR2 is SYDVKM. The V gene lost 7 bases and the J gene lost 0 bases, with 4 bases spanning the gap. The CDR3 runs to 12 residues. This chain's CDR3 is CASTDSYNEQFF. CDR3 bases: TGTGCCAGCACGGACTCCTACAATGAGCAGTTCTTC.

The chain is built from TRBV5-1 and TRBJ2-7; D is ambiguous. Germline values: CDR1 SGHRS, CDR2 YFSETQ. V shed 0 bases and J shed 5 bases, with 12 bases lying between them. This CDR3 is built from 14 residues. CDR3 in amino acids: CASSLVRREDEQYF. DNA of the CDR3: TGCGCCAGCAGCTTGGTCCGCCGAGAAGACGAGCAGTACTTC.

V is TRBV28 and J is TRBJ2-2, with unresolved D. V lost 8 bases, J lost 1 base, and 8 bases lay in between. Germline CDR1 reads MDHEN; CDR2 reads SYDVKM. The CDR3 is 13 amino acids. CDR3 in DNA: TGTGCCAGCGGGGTTCAGAACACCGGGGAGCTGTTTTTT. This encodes CASGVQNTGELFF.

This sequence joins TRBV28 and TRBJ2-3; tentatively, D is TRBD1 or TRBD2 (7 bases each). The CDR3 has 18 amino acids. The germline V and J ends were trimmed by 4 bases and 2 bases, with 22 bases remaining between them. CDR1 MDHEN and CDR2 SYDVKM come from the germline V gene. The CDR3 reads CASSSAPGGGGHTDTQYF. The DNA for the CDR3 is TGTGCCAGCAGTTCCGCCCCCGGGGGAGGGGGCCACACAGATACGCAGTATTTT. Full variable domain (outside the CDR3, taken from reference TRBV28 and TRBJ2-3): DVKVTQSSRYLVKRTGEKVFLECVQDMDHENMFWYRQDPGLGLRLIYFSYDVKMKEKGDIPEGYSVSREKKERFSLILESASTNQTSMYLCASSSAPGGGGHTDTQYFGPGTRLTVL.

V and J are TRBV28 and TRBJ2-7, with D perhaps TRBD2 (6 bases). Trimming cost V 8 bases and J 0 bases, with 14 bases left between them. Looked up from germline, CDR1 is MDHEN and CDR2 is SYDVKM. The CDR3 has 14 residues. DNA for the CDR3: TGTGCCAGCGGGGGAGGTAGTAGCTCCTACGAGCAGTACTTC. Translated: CASGGGSSSYEQYF.

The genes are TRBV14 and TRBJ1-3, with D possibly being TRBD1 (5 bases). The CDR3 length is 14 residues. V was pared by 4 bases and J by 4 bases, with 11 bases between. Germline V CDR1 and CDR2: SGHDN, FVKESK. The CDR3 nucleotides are TGTGCCAGCAGCCCGGGGACCGGCGGAAACACCATATATTTT. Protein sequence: CASSPGTGGNTIYF.

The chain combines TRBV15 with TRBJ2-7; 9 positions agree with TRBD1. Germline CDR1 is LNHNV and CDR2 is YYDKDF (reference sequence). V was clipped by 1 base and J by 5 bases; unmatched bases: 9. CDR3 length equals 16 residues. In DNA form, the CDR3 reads TGTGCCACCAGCAGAGTTTCCGGGACAGGGTCCCACGAGCAGTACTTC. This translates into CATSRVSGTGSHEQYF.

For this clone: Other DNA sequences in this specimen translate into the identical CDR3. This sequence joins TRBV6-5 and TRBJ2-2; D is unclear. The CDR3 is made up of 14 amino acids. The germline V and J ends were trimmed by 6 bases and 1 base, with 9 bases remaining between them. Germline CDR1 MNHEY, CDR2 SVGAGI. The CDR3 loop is CASSPPGNTGELFF. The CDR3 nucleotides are TGTGCCAGCAGCCCCCCGGGGAACACCGGGGAGCTGTTTTTT.

CDR3 in amino acids: CAMRGLPSAGELFF. In DNA, the CDR3 is TGTGCCATGCGAGGCCTCCCCAGCGCCGGGGAGCTGTTTTTT. The chain uses TRBV10-3 and TRBJ2-2, with no clear D. Germline CDR1 reads ENHRY; CDR2 reads SYGVKD. Trimming left V 9 bases short and J 6 bases short, with 17 bases between. This CDR3 is built from 14 residues.

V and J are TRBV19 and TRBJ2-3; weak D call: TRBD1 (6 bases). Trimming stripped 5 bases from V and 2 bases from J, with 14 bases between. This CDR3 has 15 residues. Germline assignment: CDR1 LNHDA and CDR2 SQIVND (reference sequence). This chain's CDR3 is CASSWGTSTTDTQYF. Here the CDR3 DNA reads TGTGCCAGTAGTTGGGGGACATCCACCACAGATACGCAGTATTTT.